These 24 T cell receptor beta chains share one sample of origin, sequenced in a study of OX40 agonist ivuxolimab in advanced cancers. Produced via immunoSEQ multiplex PCR; TCRdb's table is partial and in-frame only. The sample contains around 23,000 clones, 60% to 80% of which appear only once. This sample comprised CD4+ or CD8+ T cells sorted from blood, obtained in a trial of the OX40 agonist ivuxolimab. The receptors stem from an adult with an advanced solid tumor such as melanoma, head and neck, liver or kidney cancer.

The V gene is TRBV11-3, the J gene TRBJ2-5; D is perhaps TRBD2 (5 bases). Trimming shortened V by 4 bases and J by 5 bases, and 20 bases separated the two germline ends. CDR3 length: 16 amino acids. Germline CDR1 reads SGHNT; CDR2 reads YENEEA. The CDR3 spells CASSSRRGQVEETQYF. CDR3 DNA sequence: TGTGCCAGCAGCTCTCGAAGAGGGCAGGTAGAGGAGACCCAGTACTTC.

The rearrangement uses TRBV7-6 and TRBJ1-5; perhaps TRBD1 as D (5 bases). Germline values: CDR1 SGHVS, CDR2 FNYEAQ. Trimming cost V 3 bases and J 0 bases, with 15 bases left between them. The CDR3 is made up of 17 amino acids. The CDR3 loop is CASSFPPGTYSNQPQHF. CDR3 nucleotide sequence: TGTGCCAGCAGCTTCCCGCCCGGGACTTATAGCAATCAGCCCCAGCATTTT. The full variable domain, with the rest looked up from reference TRBV7-6 and TRBJ1-5, is GAGVSQSPRYKVTKRGQDVALRCDPISGHVSLYWYRQALGQGPEFLTYFNYEAQQDKSGLPNDRFSAERPEGSISTLTIQRTEQRDSAMYRCASSFPPGTYSNQPQHFGDGTRLSIL.

The chain recombines TRBV7-2 with TRBJ1-6, with a tentative D call TRBD1 (5 bases). Germline V gene sequence: CDR1 SGHTA, CDR2 FQGNSA. There are 15 residues in the CDR3. V was clipped by 5 bases and J by 9 bases, with 17 bases between them. CDR3 sequence (DNA): TGTGCCAGCAGCCCATTGGTGGGGGGTACTTCACCCCTCCACTTT. This translates into CASSPLVGGTSPLHF. The full variable domain, completed using reference TRBV7-2 and TRBJ1-6, is GAGVSQSPSNKVTEKGKDVELRCDPISGHTALYWYRQSLGQGLEFLIYFQGNSAPDKSGLPSDRFSAERTGGSVSTLTIQRTQQEDSAVYLCASSPLVGGTSPLHFGNGTRLTVT.

The chain uses TRBV5-8 and TRBJ2-2, with a tentative D call TRBD2 (5 bases). Trimming shortened V by 2 bases and J by 5 bases, and 13 bases separated the two germline ends. The CDR3 length is 15 residues. Germline CDR1 and CDR2: SGHTS and YDEGEE. The CDR3 reads CASSFWRIVTGELFF. DNA for the CDR3: TGTGCCAGCAGCTTTTGGAGGATAGTGACCGGGGAGCTGTTTTTT.

The chain employs TRBV5-4 and TRBJ2-3; 14 nucleotides align to TRBD2. The CDR3 is 20 amino acids. V gave up 0 bases and J gave up 5 bases; unmatched junction bases: 14. The germline V gene has CDR1 SGHNT and CDR2 YYREEE (reference sequence). The CDR3 sequence is CASSLAGASGTSGGRDTQYF. CDR3 nucleotides: TGTGCCAGCAGCTTGGCCGGAGCGTCCGGGACTAGCGGGGGTAGAGATACGCAGTATTTT.

This chain links TRBV18 with TRBJ2-6; 7 nucleotides align to TRBD1. Per germline, CDR1 KGHSH and CDR2 LQKENI. This CDR3 spans 15 amino acids. The ends lost 5 bases at V and 3 bases at J; junction bases unmatched: 4. The CDR3 region has the DNA TGTGCCAGCTCAGCGTCAGGGGGTGGGGCCAACGTCCTGACTTTC. Amino acid sequence: CASSASGGGANVLTF.

The V call is TRBV5-1, the J call TRBJ2-7; a weak D match, TRBD2 (6 bases). The length of the CDR3 is 12 residues. Germline V gene data show CDR1 as SGHRS and CDR2 as YFSETQ. V was cut by 4 bases and J by 2 bases, with 7 bases left in between. The CDR3, as DNA: TGCGCCAGCAGCACGGGAGCCTACGAGCAGTACTTC. Translation gives CASSTGAYEQYF.

The chain carries TRBV30 and TRBJ2-3; 10 nucleotides align to TRBD2. The V gene's germline CDR1 is GTSNPN and CDR2 SVGIG (reference sequence). Trimming cost V 0 bases and J 6 bases; bases outside gene matches: 9. The CDR3 has 16 residues. This CDR3 is CAWSVLSGGGGDTQYF. As DNA, the CDR3 is TGTGCCTGGAGTGTACTGAGCGGGGGGGGCGGGGATACGCAGTATTTT.

The chain links TRBV6-6 to TRBJ2-3; D ambiguous. The germline V gene encodes CDR1 MNHNY and CDR2 SVGAGI (reference sequence). Trimming cost V 2 bases and J 4 bases, with 10 bases left between them. This CDR3 spans 14 amino acids. The CDR3 is CASSYRARADTQYF. The CDR3 DNA follows: TGTGCCAGCAGTTACAGGGCTAGGGCAGATACGCAGTATTTT.

This chain links TRBV9 with TRBJ2-1, with D maybe TRBD1 (6 bases). V lost 4 bases, J lost 6 bases, and 11 bases lay in between. Germline CDR1 and CDR2: SGDLS and YYNGEE. The CDR3 contains 13 residues. The CDR3 sequence is CASSPGHLNEQFF. The CDR3, as DNA: TGTGCCAGCAGCCCGGGACACCTCAATGAGCAGTTCTTC.

The chain employs TRBV6-1 and TRBJ1-1, with D hard to call. The length of the CDR3 is 13 residues. Looked up from germline, CDR1 is MNHNS and CDR2 is SASEGT. V lost 6 bases and J lost 3, with 11 bases in between. The CDR3 bases are TGTGCCAGCAGGAGTACCTCCTACACTGAAGCTTTCTTT. Its translation: CASRSTSYTEAFF.

This clone has only a few counts. The chain carries TRBV7-3 and TRBJ2-5; D is unclear. Trimming took off 4 bases at V and 7 bases at J, with 13 bases between the two ends. CDR1 is SGHTA, CDR2 FQGTGA, per germline. CDR3 length equals 13 residues. The CDR3 coding sequence is TGTGCCAGCAGCTCCGGACGGACCGGGACCCAGTACTTC. Amino acid sequence: CASSSGRTGTQYF.

This clone is a singleton in its sample. The V and J genes are TRBV2 and TRBJ2-2, with 9 bases matching TRBD2. The germline CDR1 and CDR2 sequences are SNHLY and FYNNEI. The CDR3 length is 17 residues. V was clipped by 6 bases and J by 3 bases; unmatched bases: 11. The CDR3 DNA sequence: TGTGCCAGCAGGACTGATTTAGCGGGGGTCTACACCGGGGAGCTGTTTTTT. Amino acids: CASRTDLAGVYTGELFF.

The chain is built from TRBV4-2 and TRBJ2-7; 10 positions match TRBD2. CDR3 size: 16 residues. In germline, CDR1 is LGHNA, CDR2 YNFKEQ. The V and J ends lost 2 bases and 6 bases, in that order; junction bases with no gene match: 10. The CDR3 region has the DNA TGTGCCAGCAGCCAAAAGTTCAGCGGGGGGGATCCCGAGCAGTACTTC. It translates to CASSQKFSGGDPEQYF.

V usage is TRBV5-4 and J usage is TRBJ2-1, with 10 bases matching TRBD2. Germline CDR1 is SGHNT and CDR2 is YYREEE (reference sequence). CDR3 length: 15 residues. V lost 6 bases and J lost 6; bases outside the gene matches: 9. The CDR3 DNA reads TGTGCCAGCACCTCCAGCGGGGGGGCCCTCAATGAGCAGTTCTTC. This codes for CASTSSGGALNEQFF.

This clone was seen only once. The V gene is TRBV18, the J gene TRBJ1-6; D possibly corresponds to TRBD1 (5 bases). The CDR3 loop spans 15 amino acids. V was trimmed by 3 bases and J by 7 bases, leaving 13 bases between them. Per the germline V gene, CDR1 is KGHSH and CDR2 is LQKENI. The CDR3 bases are TGTGCCAGCTCACCCCAGACAGCCCCCAATTCACCCCTCCACTTT. Translated: CASSPQTAPNSPLHF. Full variable domain (missing parts from reference TRBV18 and TRBJ1-6): NAGVMQNPRHLVRRRGQEARLRCSPMKGHSHVYWYRQLPEEGLKFMVYLQKENIIDESGMPKERFSAEFPKEGPSILRIQQVVRGDSAAYFCASSPQTAPNSPLHFGNGTRLTVT.

This clone showed up just a few times. The J gene is TRBJ2-1, the V gene TRBV19; 8 nucleotides line up with TRBD1. V shed 11 bases and J 12 bases; nucleotides not matched to a gene: 9. Germline assignment: CDR1 LNHDA and CDR2 SQIVND (reference sequence). This CDR3 comprises 11 residues. The CDR3, as DNA: TGTGCCTCCAACACCGGGACAGGGCAGTTCTTC. It yields the protein CASNTGTGQFF.

The rearrangement links TRBV19 to TRBJ2-2, with D tentatively TRBD1 (7 bases). Germline assignment: CDR1 LNHDA and CDR2 SQIVND (reference sequence). This CDR3 spans 14 amino acids. Trimming stripped 8 bases from V and 3 bases from J, with 13 bases between. The CDR3, as DNA: TGTGCCAGTCGGGGGACAGCGTACACCGGGGAGCTGTTTTTT. Its translation: CASRGTAYTGELFF.

The chain has TRBV5-3 and TRBJ2-3; no reliable D call. TRBV5-3 is an ORF, with its function uncertain. This CDR3 has 13 residues. Deletions cut 4 bases from V and 3 bases from J, with 9 bases between. The chain's CDR3 is CARSQDRTDTQYF. CDR3 nucleotide sequence: TGTGCCAGAAGCCAGGACCGTACAGATACGCAGTATTTT.

This clone was recorded only once. The rearrangement joins TRBV21-1 to TRBJ2-3; the table's TRBD1 call for D was not verified on the DNA. TRBV21-1 constitutes a pseudogene. The CDR3 covers 20 residues. Here the CDR3 reads CASSKRSGPRYPSSTDTQYF. CDR3 DNA: TGTGCCAGCAGCAAGCGTAGTGGGCCACGTTACCCTTCTAGCACAGATACGCAGTATTTT.

The chain couples TRBV11-2 to TRBJ1-1; D is undetermined. V lost 3 bases, J lost 4 bases, and 15 bases lay in between. Germline values: CDR1 SGHAT, CDR2 FQNNGV. CDR3 length: 15 residues. In DNA form, the CDR3 reads TGTGCCAGCAGCTTCGGGGAAGGTCGGACCACTGAAGCTTTCTTT. Its protein product is CASSFGEGRTTEAFF.

This clone was seen once. The junction departs from germline at one end; a sequencing error may be responsible. The V gene is TRBV5-3, the J gene TRBJ2-7; 7 bases map to TRBD1. TRBV5-3 counts as an open reading frame of uncertain function. CDR3 length: 15 residues. The CDR3 DNA reads TGTGCCAGCAGCTTTCTACAGGGGAGCTCCTACGAGCAGTACTTC. It encodes CASSFLQGSSYEQYF.

This chain uses TRBV5-1 with TRBJ1-5; D gene uncertain. The CDR3 runs to 15 residues. The germline V gene has CDR1 SGHRS and CDR2 YFSETQ. V was trimmed by 1 base and J by 4 bases, leaving 12 bases between them. The CDR3 bases are TGCGCCAGCAGCTTGTCTTCTGGGAGAAATCAGCCCCAGCATTTT. This sequence encodes CASSLSSGRNQPQHF.

J is TRBJ2-7 and V is TRBV28; D assignment may be TRBD1 or TRBD2 (5 bases each). The V end lost 1 base, the J end lost 5 bases, and 18 bases lay between the germline ends. The CDR3 covers 16 residues. The V gene's germline CDR1 is MDHEN and CDR2 SYDVKM. The CDR3, as DNA: TGTGCCAGCAGTTTATCATCCCTTGGGGGTGGGGACGAGCAGTACTTC. The encoded protein is CASSLSSLGGGDEQYF.